This record looks at one TCR beta chain sequence and its context. Its specificity is unknown. The sample belongs to a study of identical twins. Overall study findings and caveats: Conclusions were based on cross-sectional statistical analysis, without following the same donors.

Trimming took off 0 bases at V and 6 bases at J, with 11 bases between the two ends. CDR3 length: 13 residues. The germline V gene encodes CDR1 DFQATT and CDR2 SNEGSKA (reference sequence). Template switching introduced a universal primer site, and the cDNA bore unique molecular identifiers. MiXCR, run by TCRdb on the 5' RACE reads, gives a single entry per CDR3 protein. The repertoire includes around 1.7 million distinct CDR3 sequences, less than 40% of them detected once, and under 0.35% sits in the top ten. V is TRBV20-1 and J is TRBJ1-2, with no clear D. The sequenced sample was cord blood. The sequence was obtained from a newborn girl in good health. The CDR3: CSARDSWLDGYTF. CDR3 DNA: TGCAGTGCTAGAGATTCTTGGTTGGATGGCTACACCTTC.